This T cell receptor (beta chain) was found in a study of T cells in Graves' hyperthyroidism and ophthalmopathy. RNA transcripts provided the source from which TCR beta CDR3 regions were amplified. The HTBI primer set was used in a first-round RT-PCR of the TCR CDR3. TCRdb passed the multiplex PCR reads through MiXCR, listing each CDR3 protein once. This sample has about 360,000 distinct CDR3 sequences, with 25% found just once. Trimming removed 2 bases from V and 7 bases from J, with 21 bases in between. Germline CDR1 SGHDN, CDR2 FVKESK. CDR3 size: 17 residues. Over 18 months, lack of ophthalmopathy progression marked Graves' hyperthyroidism as stable. Patients aged 18 to 65 had newly diagnosed hyperthyroidism lasting under 2 months. A patient was excluded if there was uncontrolled infection, other autoimmune disease, pregnancy or lactation. The sample holds a few counts of this clonotype.

V and J are TRBV14 and TRBJ2-1, with no clear D. The receptor was derived from a man between 50 and 59 years old with Graves' hyperthyroidism. Sequences were obtained from blood. This CDR3 reads CASSQKITRVGTNEQFF. CDR3 sequence (DNA): TGTGCCAGCAGCCAAAAGATCACTCGAGTAGGAACGAATGAGCAGTTCTTC.